In this sample, the clone carrying this T cell receptor (beta chain) turned up a few times. V gave up 3 bases and J gave up 1 base; unmatched junction bases: 2. This CDR3 has 14 residues. Germline lookup yields CDR1 SGHRS and CDR2 YFSETQ. This sample is drawn from a study of cytomegalovirus exposure and HLA in healthy donors. Only in-frame clones appear in the TCRdb table, and some are missing; sequencing was by immunoSEQ multiplex PCR. This table holds tens of thousands of clones, around four fifths found once. The V gene is TRBV5-1, the J gene TRBJ2-5; TRBD2 matches at 8 bases. Source material: PBMCs. The clonotype comes from a man younger than 40 in good health and CMV-seronegative. The CDR3 loop reads CASSYAGGQETQYF. The CDR3 DNA follows: TGCGCCAGCAGCTACGCGGGGGGCCAAGAGACCCAGTACTTC.